This record looks at one T cell receptor beta chain sequence and its context. All donors came from Russia, were Caucasian and healthy, and spanned ages roughly 6 to 100. Total RNA extraction produced at least 5.5 micrograms (per sample) for the study. The data are from a study of blood T cells in healthy people across ages. This CDR3 contains 14 residues. Per the germline V gene, CDR1 is SGHRS and CDR2 is YFSETQ. V gave up 2 bases and J gave up 4 bases; unmatched junction bases: 4. The authors ran a second PCR of 7 to 11 cycles using a sample-barcoded 5' primer and a J-beta primer mix. TCRdb redid the calling of the 5' RACE reads with MiXCR, one entry per CDR3 protein. The data contain 650,000 to 800,000 distinct CDR3 sequences, around 45% of them singletons.

The material sequenced was blood. The sequence was obtained from a man aged 55 to 70 in good health. The chain is built from TRBV5-1 and TRBJ1-1; 8 positions match TRBD1. The CDR3: CASSFRGPGTEAFF. CDR3 nucleotide sequence: TGCGCCAGCAGCTTCAGGGGGCCGGGCACTGAAGCTTTCTTT.